This is a list of T cell receptor beta chains from one sample in a study of T cell clones after liver transplantation. Clones were sequenced by immunoSEQ multiplex PCR, and TCRdb holds only the in-frame ones, with some missing. The profile covers 55,000 to 75,000 clones, with 80% to 95% appearing a single time and 0.75% to 1% taken by the ten largest. This specimen was CD4+ T cells from blood, taken around 25 months after liver transplant. The origin of the receptors is a human patient who received a liver transplant. Part of the T cells may come from the graft donor. Each CDR3 is given with its conserved first and last residue.

v_call cdr3_aa
TRBV10-2 CASSDSKRYSLEQYF
TRBV4-3 CASSQQLAPDTQYF
TRBV5-1 CASSSGLAGVTNTGELFF
TRBV7-9 CASSKTSGIYNEQFF
TRBV5-1 CASSLAFDRGHTF
TRBV18 CASSPVTGNVANEKLFF
TRBV30 CAWSVGAVLAKNIQYF
TRBV5-4 CASSLKEPQLTDTQYF
TRBV7-9 CASSLIGGPYNEQFF
TRBV6-1 CASSYRAGQYF
TRBV19 CASSLRQGEEKLFF
TRBV28 CASSPSGQLGETQYF
TRBV18 CASSPPQGGVGELFF
TRBV5-1 CASSLDGRVMAEAFF
TRBV25-1 CASSERRSTDTQYF
TRBV5-1 CASSAGTGGVDWATNEKLFF
TRBV11-3 CASSLVFGDGGNTIYF
TRBV11-2 CASSLNTGGAETQYF
TRBV19 CASSIIFRDEQFF
TRBV11-3 CASSLESTYQETQYF
TRBV7-2 CASSLDGARDTQYF
TRBV6-6 CASSYVDGVIQQYF
TRBV4-2 CASSQDGRDRTEAFF
TRBV29-1 CSVFGGGNYGYTF
TRBV10-3 CAIRGSGETQYF
TRBV5-5 CASSLGQLYQPQHF
TRBV11-3 CASRYGGNEQFF
TRBV7-2 CASSLVPGGPIEQFF
TRBV5-4 CASSQSSGRMRGTDTQYF
TRBV11-3 CASSSDGDTQYF
TRBV7-8 CASSPTGVPGELFF
TRBV28 CASNKDREGGYTF
TRBV2 CATNRGYQETQYF
TRBV29-1 CSVAWIGNEQFF
TRBV6-5 CASSYSIAGGQETQYF
TRBV5-1 CASSLVQGAGYTF
TRBV6-5 CASNIGVGNIQYF
TRBV9 CASSPRTSGSSGANVLTF
TRBV5-1 CASSSRPSGELYNEQFF
TRBV19 CASSTMVGLAGAPYEQYF
TRBV6-6 CASSYGGSMNTEAFF
TRBV28 CATHRGPSYNEQFF
TRBV29-1 CSVPREGRAEAFF
TRBV5-1 CASSLRERETQYF
TRBV5-1 CASRPGAVQETQYF
TRBV11-3 CASSSWQGTGTSYEQYF
TRBV19 CASSPRTGENTEAFF
TRBV19 CASSSRSTEPQHF
TRBV5-1 CASSLAVLGKDTQYF
TRBV19 CASSRDAGELFF
TRBV28 CASSLNRGKDEQYF
TRBV6-5 CASRPLAPSYEQYF
TRBV5-6 CASSPRTGDTEAFF
TRBV6-5 CASSHRTGDEKLFF